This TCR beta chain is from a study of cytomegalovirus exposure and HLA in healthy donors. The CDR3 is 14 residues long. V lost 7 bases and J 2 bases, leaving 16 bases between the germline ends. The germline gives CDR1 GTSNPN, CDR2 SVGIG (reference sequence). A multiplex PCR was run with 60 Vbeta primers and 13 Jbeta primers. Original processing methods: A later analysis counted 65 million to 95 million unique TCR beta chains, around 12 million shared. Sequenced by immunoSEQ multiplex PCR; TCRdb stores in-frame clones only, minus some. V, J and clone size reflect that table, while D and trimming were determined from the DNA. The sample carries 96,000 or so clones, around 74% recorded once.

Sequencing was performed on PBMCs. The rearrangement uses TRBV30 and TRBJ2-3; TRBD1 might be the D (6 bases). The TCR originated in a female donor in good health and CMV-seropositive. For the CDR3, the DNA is TGTGCCTTAACCCTAACAGGGATCACAGATACGCAGTATTTT. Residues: CALTLTGITDTQYF.